Listed here are 14 T cell receptor beta chains from one sample, sequenced in a study of blood T cells in healthy people across ages. Combining a sample-barcoded 5' primer with a J-beta primer mix, a second PCR ran for about 7 to 11 cycles. TCRdb processed the 5' RACE reads anew with MiXCR; each CDR3 protein has one entry. In the table there are about 1,500,000 distinct CDR3 sequences, 28% of which are singletons. Material: blood. The origin of the receptors is a woman in her twenties or thirties in good health.

The V call is TRBV5-1, the J call TRBJ1-5; TRBD1 is a possible D gene (6 bases). The CDR3 is made up of 15 amino acids. Germline V gene sequence: CDR1 SGHRS, CDR2 YFSETQ. The V end was cut by 0 bases, the J end by 6 bases, with 13 bases between. The CDR3 DNA reads as TGCGCCAGCAGCTTGGGGCATACAGGGAGTCAGCCCCAGCATTTT. Protein sequence: CASSLGHTGSQPQHF.

Notes on this clonotype: A much bigger clone sits one base away, suggesting this may be a read error. The rearrangement uses TRBV10-3 and TRBJ2-1, with a tentative D call TRBD2 (6 bases). There are 13 residues in the CDR3. CDR1 ENHRY and CDR2 SYGVKD come from the germline V gene. CDR3 nucleotides: TGTGTCATCAGTGAGTCTGGGACTCCTGAGCAGTTCTTC. Protein: CVISESGTPEQFF.

J is TRBJ1-6 and V is TRBV7-8; D not resolved. Trimming removed 5 bases at V and 15 bases at J, with 17 bases between. In germline, CDR1 is SGHVS, CDR2 FQNEAQ. CDR3 size: 13 residues. DNA for the CDR3: TGTGCCAGCAGCACAACGGTCGTTGGTAACCTCCACTTT. Translation gives CASSTTVVGNLHF.

The table lists this clonotype with a count of one. The rearrangement links TRBV24-1 to TRBJ1-5; D is unresolved. Trimming stripped 3 bases from V and 4 bases from J, with 12 bases between. Germline V gene sequence: CDR1 KGHDR, CDR2 SFDVKD. The CDR3 spans 15 residues. CDR3 protein: CATSDRSAMNQPQHF. The CDR3 nucleotides read TGTGCCACCAGTGATCGGTCGGCAATGAATCAGCCCCAGCATTTT.

This clonotype was detected only a few times. This chain joins TRBV12-3 or TRBV12-4 and TRBJ1-1; D gene uncertain. The germline V and J ends were trimmed by 6 bases and 1 base, with 12 bases remaining between them. This CDR3 spans 14 amino acids. In DNA form, the CDR3 reads TGTGCCAGCAGCCCCGCCAAGGGGAACACTGAAGCTTTCTTT. This sequence encodes CASSPAKGNTEAFF.

This clonotype occurred many times. This chain uses TRBV24-1 with TRBJ2-1; D may be TRBD1 or TRBD2 (6 bases each). Germline values: CDR1 KGHDR, CDR2 SFDVKD. Trimming stripped 4 bases from V and 12 bases from J, with 21 bases between. CDR3 length: 15 amino acids. CDR3 DNA: TGTGCCACCAGTGACCAAGCCCGAGAGGGGGGCGTGCAGTTCTTC. Translated: CATSDQAREGGVQFF.

Note on this clonotype: A much more abundant neighbour one base away suggests this may be a read error. This chain joins TRBV27 and TRBJ2-7; D not certain. This CDR3 is built from 14 residues. The germline CDR1 and CDR2 sequences are MNHEY and SMNVEV (reference sequence). CDR3 sequence: CASSRVGQTYGQYF. For the CDR3, the DNA is TGTGCCAGCAGTCGGGTCGGTCAAACCTACGGGCAGTACTTC.

Many counts were recorded for this clonotype. In DNA form, the CDR3 reads TGCAGTGCTTCTAAGGGACAGGGCACAGATACGCAGTATTTT. It specifies CSASKGQGTDTQYF. V gene TRBV20-1 combines with J gene TRBJ2-3, with TRBD1 identical over 8 bases. The V gene's germline CDR1 is DFQATT and CDR2 SNEGSKA (reference sequence). J gave up 1 base and V 5 bases, and 5 bases lay outside the gene matches. This CDR3 comprises 14 residues.

This clonotype was observed at least ten times. The chain employs TRBV20-1 and TRBJ2-1; TRBD2 matches at 8 bases. The length of the CDR3 is 14 residues. V lost 2 bases and J lost 10; bases outside the gene matches: 10. Germline CDR1 is DFQATT and CDR2 is SNEGSKA (reference sequence). CDR3 coding DNA: TGCAGTGCTAGAAAGTTAACTAGCGGTTCGGAGCAGTTCTTC. It translates to CSARKLTSGSEQFF.

This clonotype was seen repeatedly, ten times or more. The chain links TRBV4-2 to TRBJ2-3, with D tentatively TRBD1 (7 bases). CDR1 and CDR2 (germline): LGHNA, YNFKEQ. With 0 bases removed from V and 8 bases from J, the gap between germline ends came to 21 bases. The CDR3 totals 17 residues. This CDR3 is CASSQDWTGGGAGTQYF. In DNA form, the CDR3 reads TGTGCCAGCAGCCAAGATTGGACAGGAGGAGGGGCTGGTACGCAGTATTTT.

In its sample, this clonotype was seen a few times. The chain recombines TRBV9 with TRBJ2-1; D remains ambiguous. CDR1 SGDLS and CDR2 YYNGEE come from the germline V gene. The CDR3 loop spans 15 amino acids. Trimming cost V 6 bases and J 0 bases, with 13 bases left between them. The CDR3 region has the DNA TGTGCCAGCAACGAGAGCCCGAGCTCCTACAATGAGCAGTTCTTC. Protein product: CASNESPSSYNEQFF.

The J gene is TRBJ1-2, the V gene TRBV29-1; D is possibly TRBD1 (5 bases). Trimming took off 5 bases at V and 6 bases at J, with 10 bases between the two ends. Germline-derived CDR1 and CDR2 are SQVTM and ANQGSEA. The CDR3 runs 11 residues. This CDR3 reads CSVPGRDGYTF. The CDR3 bases are TGCAGCGTTCCGGGGCGAGATGGCTACACCTTC. Supplemented by reference TRBV29-1 and TRBJ1-2, the full variable domain reads SAVISQKPSRDICQRGTSLTIQCQVDSQVTMMFWYRQQPGQSLTLIATANQGSEATYESGFVIDKFPISRPNLTFSTLTVSNMSPEDSSIYLCSVPGRDGYTFGSGTRLTVV.

The chain links TRBV3-1 to TRBJ2-2; TRBD1 agrees at 7 bases. Germline V gene sequence: CDR1 LGHDT, CDR2 YNNKEL (reference sequence). This CDR3 spans 14 amino acids. The V gene end was trimmed by 3 bases and the J gene end by 6 bases; junction bases not matched to a gene: 4. CDR3 sequence: CASSHVTGAGELFF. CDR3 nucleotide sequence: TGTGCCAGCAGCCACGTTACAGGGGCCGGGGAGCTGTTTTTT. The variable domain in full, completed from reference TRBV3-1 and TRBJ2-2, reads DTAVSQTPKYLVTQMGNDKSIKCEQNLGHDTMYWYKQDSKKFLKIMFSYNNKELIINETVPNRFSPKSPDKAHLNLHINSLELGDSAVYFCASSHVTGAGELFFGEGSRLTVL.

This clonotype was picked up a small number of times. The CDR3 coding sequence is TGCGCCAGCAGCTTGAGGGGGGCGGAAACAGATACGCAGTATTTT. It codes for CASSLRGAETDTQYF. This sequence joins TRBV5-1 and TRBJ2-3; TRBD1 or TRBD2 may be the D gene (6 bases each). The length of the CDR3 is 15 residues. Germline V gives CDR1 SGHRS, CDR2 YFSETQ. V lost 1 base to trimming and J lost 3 bases, with 12 bases between them.